Listed below are T cell receptor beta chains from one sample, sequenced in a study of cytomegalovirus exposure and HLA in healthy donors. TCRdb keeps only in-frame clones here, not all; method: immunoSEQ multiplex PCR. The sample contains more than 85,000 clones, about 76% of which appear only once. The sample comprised PBMCs. These TCRs come from a man aged 30 to 45 in good health and CMV-seropositive. Each CDR3 is given with its conserved first and last residue. The D gene is left open where the match is weak. Clone size is given for some rows only: seen once, a few or many times, or a class if the clone is expanded.

TRBJ1-3 TRBV2 . . TGTGCCAGCAGTACCCCGAATTCCGGGGCTGGAAACACCATATATTTT CASSTPNSGAGNTIYF
TRBJ2-1 TRBV7-6 . . TGTGCCAGCAGCTTAGGAAGGGGTGAGCAGTTCTTC CASSLGRGEQFF
TRBJ1-5 TRBV9 few TRBD1 TGTGCCAGCAGCGCCGGACAGGGATTGAATCAGCCCCAGCATTTT CASSAGQGLNQPQHF
TRBJ2-1 TRBV2 once . TGTACGGGTCTAGCGTCTCTCAATGAGCAGTTCTTC CTGLASLNEQFF
TRBJ1-3 TRBV5-1 . . TGCGCCAGCAGCCGTAACGGGGAAGGTGGAAACACCATATATTTT CASSRNGEGGNTIYF
TRBJ1-2 TRBV11-2 . TRBD1 TGTGCCAGCAGCTTAGTTGCAGGGGGCAACTATGGCTACACCTTC CASSLVAGGNYGYTF
TRBJ1-1 TRBV19 . . TGTGCCAGCTCAAGGGTTAGTGGGGCGTACTACACTGAAGCTTTCTTT CASSRVSGAYYTEAFF
TRBJ2-7 TRBV11-2 few . TGTGCCAGCAGCTTAGGGGGGCCTAGCGAGCAGTACTTC CASSLGGPSEQYF
TRBJ1-4 TRBV5-1 . TRBD1 TGCGCCAGCAGAGCTTTGTCAGGGGGGAAGAATGAAAAACTGTTTTTT CASRALSGGKNEKLFF
TRBJ2-7 TRBV19 . . TGTGCCAGTAGTAGAGGGAGGGGGTCCTACGAGCAGTACTTC CASSRGRGSYEQYF
TRBJ2-7 TRBV11-1 . . TGTGCCAGCAGCTTCCAGGGACACGGACTCCAATACGAGCAGTACTTC CASSFQGHGLQYEQYF
TRBJ1-2 TRBV6-1 . . TGTGCCAGCAGTGAACCTGTGTCCTCTAAAAACCTGGGGAGATCTAACTATGGCTACACCTTC CASSEPVSSKNLGRSNYGYTF
TRBJ2-3 TRBV7-3 . TRBD2 TGTGCCAGCAGCCTACAATCTGGTAGCGGGGGGGGAACAGATACGCAGTATTTT CASSLQSGSGGGTDTQYF
TRBJ2-5 TRBV5-1 . . TGCGCCAGCAGCTTCCAGCAAGAGACCCAGTACTTC CASSFQQETQYF
TRBJ1-6 TRBV18 . TRBD1 TGTGCCAGCTCCCGCCGGGACAGGGGTTCACCCCTCCACTTT CASSRRDRGSPLHF
TRBJ2-3 TRBV4-2 few TRBD2 TGTGCCAGCAGCCAAGACGTCACGGGGGGGCTGATAGATACGCAGTATTTT CASSQDVTGGLIDTQYF
TRBJ2-5 TRBV2 . . TGTGCCAGCTCGCAGCGGCAATATCAAGAAACCCAGTACTTC CASSQRQYQETQYF
TRBJ2-1 TRBV6-6 . TRBD1 TGTGCCAGCACAAAGAGGGGGACAGGGGAGAATGAGCAGTTCTTC CASTKRGTGENEQFF
TRBJ2-2 TRBV2 . . TGTGCCAGCGGCGGGGCGAACACCGGGGAGCTGTTTTTT CASGGANTGELFF
TRBJ2-7 TRBV4-1 once TRBD1 TGCGCCAGCAGCCTGGACAGGGCCGGGGTCTACGAGCAGTACTTC CASSLDRAGVYEQYF
TRBJ2-2 TRBV7-2 . . TGTGCCAGCAGACTAACACAGGGTAGCGGGGAGCTGTTTTTT CASRLTQGSGELFF
TRBJ1-1 TRBV6-5 . . TGTGCCAGCAGTTACACAGGGAAGACTGAAGCTTTCTTT CASSYTGKTEAFF
TRBJ1-1 TRBV6-5 few . TGTGCCAGCAGTTTAGAACCAGGAGGCTGGGCTTTCTTT CASSLEPGGWAFF
TRBJ2-5 TRBV6-1 . TRBD2 TGTGCCAGCAGTGAAATGGGGGGGGACCAAGAGACCCAGTACTTC CASSEMGGDQETQYF
TRBJ2-1 TRBV6-5 . TRBD1 TGTGCCAGCAGTTATGTACAGGGGCCTCGCGGTGAGCAGTTCTTC CASSYVQGPRGEQFF
TRBJ1-1 TRBV28 . . TGTGCCAGCAGTCTTCACCCACAGGGAATGAACACTGAAGCTTTCTTT CASSLHPQGMNTEAFF
TRBJ2-7 TRBV5-1 once TRBD1 TGCGCCAGCAGCAGGACAGGGACGCCCTACGAGCAGTACTTC CASSRTGTPYEQYF
TRBJ2-5 TRBV5-6 once TRBD1 TGTGCCAGCAGCGCACAGACAGGGCTACAAGAGACCCAGTACTTC CASSAQTGLQETQYF
TRBJ1-1 TRBV11-3 few TRBD1 TGTGCCAGCAGCTTTTCAGGGGGCTCAACTGAAGCTTTCTTT CASSFSGGSTEAFF
TRBJ2-5 TRBV27 . . TGTGCCAGCGCGGACTACACCCAAGAGACCCAGTACTTC CASADYTQETQYF
TRBJ1-3 TRBV30 . . TGTGCCTGGAGTGTGGGAGCTGGAAACACCATATATTTT CAWSVGAGNTIYF
TRBJ2-2 TRBV5-6 . TRBD1 TGTGCCAGCAGCATATGGACAGGGTTAATCGGGGAGCTGTTTTTT CASSIWTGLIGELFF
TRBJ2-7 TRBV5-8 few . TGTGCCAGCAGCTTTCGCTACGAGCAGTACTTC CASSFRYEQYF
TRBJ2-1 TRBV18 . TRBD2 TGTGCCAGCTCACCTACCGGGACTAGCGGGGTTGGTGAGCAGTTCTTC CASSPTGTSGVGEQFF
TRBJ2-1 TRBV5-4 . . TGTGCCAGCAGCTTTGGGCAGGGCGTCGTTGGAAATGAGCAGTTCTTC CASSFGQGVVGNEQFF
TRBJ1-1 TRBV28 few . TGTGCCAGCTTGTTCTTACAGGGATCTGAAGCTTTCTTT CASLFLQGSEAFF
TRBJ1-5 TRBV6-6 . . TGTGCCAGCAGTCCACAGGGAAATCAGCCCCAGCATTTT CASSPQGNQPQHF
TRBJ1-2 TRBV2 . . TGTGCCAGCAGTGAACGTTTGGGCAGGGACTATGGCTACACCTTC CASSERLGRDYGYTF
TRBJ1-3 TRBV7-3 few . TGTGCCAGCAGCCAACAGGGAGGAAACACCATATATTTT CASSQQGGNTIYF
TRBJ1-1 TRBV19 . TRBD1 TGTGCCAGTAGTGTCAGACAGGGAAGGAACACTGAAGCTTTCTTT CASSVRQGRNTEAFF
TRBJ2-1 TRBV19 once . TGTGCCAGTAGTATAGCCGGGTTCTGGCATGAGCAGTTCTTC CASSIAGFWHEQFF
TRBJ2-6 TRBV5-1 . TRBD1 TGCGCCAGCAGCACCAGACAGGGGACCGGGGCCAACGTCCTGACTTTC CASSTRQGTGANVLTF
TRBJ1-2 TRBV5-4 few TRBD1 TGTGCCAGCAGCTCACAGGGGGCGCGAGGCTACACCTTC CASSSQGARGYTF
TRBJ2-2 TRBV9 . TRBD2 TGTGCCAGCAGCATGATCGACGGGGGGTACACCGGGGAGCTGTTTTTT CASSMIDGGYTGELFF
TRBJ1-2 TRBV6-5 . . TGTGCCAGCAGCAGCACAGGGTCCTATGGCTACACCTTC CASSSTGSYGYTF
TRBJ2-1 TRBV6-1 . . TGTGCCAGCAGTGAAGGGGCAGGGTCCCCAGATGAGCAGTTCTTC CASSEGAGSPDEQFF
TRBJ2-1 TRBV6-5 . TRBD2 TGTGCCAGCAGCGGGGGACTAGCGGGGGGGAATGAGCAGTTCTTC CASSGGLAGGNEQFF
TRBJ1-2 TRBV2 . . TGTGGACCCGGCGGGTCGCCCGGGTTGAGTGGCTACACCTTC CGPGGSPGLSGYTF
TRBJ1-4 TRBV7-9 . . TGTTCCAGCATGCCAAGGGGTTTTGAAAAACTGTTTTTT CSSMPRGFEKLFF
TRBJ2-5 TRBV7-2 few . TGTGCCAGCAGCTCATACCAAGAGACCCAGTACTTC CASSSYQETQYF
TRBJ2-7 TRBV2 . TRBD1 TGTGCCAGCAGGATACCGGGACAGGGGGGTTACGAGCAGTACTTC CASRIPGQGGYEQYF